This TCR beta chain was documented in a study of spatial heterogeneity in lung cancer. Study-level information: Available PBMC from follow-up, collected a median of roughly two years after resection, underwent sequencing. The mean occurrence of each unique TCR and UMI combination in raw reads exceeded eight.

Each TCR cDNA molecule bore a unique molecular identifier. MiXCR was run by TCRdb on the 5' RACE reads, yielding one entry per CDR3 protein. This repertoire shows around 110,000 distinct CDR3 sequences, less than 15% found once; its top ten account for roughly 17%. As to this clonotype: Antigen unknown.

Study results and limitations: TCRs found ubiquitously expanded in tumor appeared in blood more at resection than at follow-up.

V dropped 1 base and J dropped 6 bases, with 10 bases sitting between them. In germline, CDR1 is PRHDT, CDR2 FYEKMQ (reference sequence). This CDR3 contains 15 residues. As to time point: blood at routine non-recurrence follow-up after resection. No cell sorting; template was whole RNA from tumor, lung tissue or PBMC. V gene TRBV13 combines with J gene TRBJ1-6; D gene unclear. Specimen: PBMCs, collected at follow-up. This TCR derives from a male donor with early-stage non-small cell lung cancer. CDR3 sequence: CASSLEGFRNSPLHF. For the CDR3, the DNA is TGTGCCAGCAGCTTAGAGGGCTTTCGTAATTCACCCCTCCACTTT.